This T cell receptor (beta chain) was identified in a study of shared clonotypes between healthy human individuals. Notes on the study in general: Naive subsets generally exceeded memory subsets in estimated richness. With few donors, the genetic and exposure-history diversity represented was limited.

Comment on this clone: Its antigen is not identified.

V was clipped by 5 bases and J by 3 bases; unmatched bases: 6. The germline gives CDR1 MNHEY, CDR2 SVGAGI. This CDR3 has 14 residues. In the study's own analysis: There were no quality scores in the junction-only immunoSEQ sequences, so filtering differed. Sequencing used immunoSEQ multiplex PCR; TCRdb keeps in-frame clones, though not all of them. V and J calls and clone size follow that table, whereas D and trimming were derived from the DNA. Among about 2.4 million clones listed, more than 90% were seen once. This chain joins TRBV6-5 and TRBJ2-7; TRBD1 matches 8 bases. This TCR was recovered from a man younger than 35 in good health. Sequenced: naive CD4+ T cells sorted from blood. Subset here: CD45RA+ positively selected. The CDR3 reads CASSSRGPGYEQYF. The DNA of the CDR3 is TGTGCCAGCAGTAGCAGGGGGCCAGGCTACGAGCAGTACTTC.